This T cell receptor (beta chain) was sequenced in a study of blood T cell repertoires in COVID-19. Overall study: Researchers got acute and convalescent COVID-19 samples from the United States, Italy and Spain. The analysed material was cDNA or gDNA that came from T cells, B-cell-depleted T cells, or PBMCs.

Original analysis: Quantification of nucleated cells was approximated via reference gene primer amplification. Sequencing was performed with immunoSEQ multiplex PCR; in TCRdb, only in-frame clones are kept and a portion is missing. V and J calls plus clone size are reproduced from that table; the DNA served to infer D and trimming. The table lists some 16,000 clones, about 88% of them singletons, with less than 65% in the top ten. The CDR3 is 16 amino acids. Germline CDR1 is LNHDA and CDR2 is SQIVND (reference sequence). V shed 3 bases and J 3 bases; nucleotides not matched to a gene: 9. Sequencing input: peripheral blood. This clonotype originated in a man aged 55-75 years with acute or convalescent COVID-19. The genes are TRBV19 and TRBJ2-7; 9 bases agree with TRBD1. This CDR3 reads CASSILTGTGFYEQYF. The DNA of the CDR3 is TGTGCCAGTAGTATTCTTACCGGGACAGGGTTCTACGAGCAGTACTTC.